What follows are 16 T cell receptor beta chains derived from one specimen sequenced in a study of cytomegalovirus exposure and HLA in healthy donors. Use of 60 Vbeta and 13 Jbeta primers characterized the PCR. Method: immunoSEQ multiplex PCR; TCRdb's copy keeps in-frame clones and lacks some. This table holds 150,000 to 200,000 clones, less than 90% found once. Sequenced: PBMCs. The receptors here all came from a woman aged 18-30 years in good health and CMV-seronegative.

This chain's CDR3 is CASSSDSRGNEQFF. The CDR3 region has the DNA TGTGCCAGCAGTTCAGATAGCAGGGGCAATGAGCAGTTCTTC. V usage is TRBV6-5 and J usage is TRBJ2-1; the D gene is possibly TRBD1 (6 bases). This CDR3 contains 14 residues. From germline, CDR1 is MNHEY and CDR2 SVGAGI. V was trimmed by 4 bases and J by 6 bases, leaving 13 bases between them.

This rearrangement joins TRBV28 to TRBJ1-4, with D maybe TRBD1 (5 bases). Trimming took 11 bases from V and 0 from J, leaving 10 bases between them. This CDR3 contains 13 residues. CDR1 and CDR2 from the germline V gene are MDHEN and SYDVKM. This CDR3 reads CAVRGATNEKLFF. CDR3 bases: TGTGCCGTCCGGGGGGCAACTAATGAAAAACTGTTTTTT.

V and J are TRBV18 and TRBJ2-1; weak D call: TRBD2 (6 bases). Trimming pared 2 bases from V and 7 bases from J, leaving 15 bases between. Germline V gene lookup returns CDR1 KGHSH and CDR2 LQKENI. This CDR3 has 15 residues. As DNA, the CDR3 is TGTGCCAGCTCACCAGTCGGCGGGATAGGGAATGAGCAGTTCTTC. Translated, it gives CASSPVGGIGNEQFF.

The J gene is TRBJ2-7, the V gene TRBV6-4; D is unclear. The V end lost 7 bases, the J end lost 3 bases, and 13 bases lay between the germline ends. Germline V gene lookup returns CDR1 MRHNA and CDR2 SNTAGT. The CDR3 totals 13 residues. CDR3 residues: CASKRPASYEQYF. Here the CDR3 DNA reads TGTGCCAGCAAGCGCCCTGCCAGCTACGAGCAGTACTTC.

The chain uses TRBV6-5 and TRBJ1-1; D possibly corresponds to TRBD1 (5 bases). The CDR3 is 16 residues long. V lost 4 bases to trimming and J lost 0 bases, with 15 bases between them. Germline values: CDR1 MNHEY, CDR2 SVGAGI. The CDR3 reads CASSFRAGPMNTEAFF. CDR3 nucleotide sequence: TGTGCCAGCAGTTTCCGGGCGGGACCCATGAACACTGAAGCTTTCTTT.

The chain links TRBV28 to TRBJ2-2; TRBD2 matches at 8 bases. Trimming took 5 bases from V and 5 from J; bases not matched to a gene: 10. There are 16 residues in the CDR3. CDR1 and CDR2 (germline): MDHEN, SYDVKM. The CDR3: CASSGYPGGPTGELFF. CDR3 sequence (DNA): TGTGCCAGCAGTGGATATCCGGGAGGGCCGACCGGGGAGCTGTTTTTT.

The chain joins TRBV5-1 to TRBJ2-7; 7 bases line up with TRBD1. The CDR3 runs to 13 residues. Unmatched junction bases numbered 4, after V lost 4 bases and J lost 3 bases. CDR1 is SGHRS and CDR2 is YFSETQ in the germline V gene. CDR3 DNA: TGCGCCAGCAGCGGACAGGCCGACTACGAGCAGTACTTC. Protein: CASSGQADYEQYF.

This chain uses TRBV6-4 with TRBJ2-4; 11 nucleotides agree with TRBD2. With 7 bases clipped from V and 3 bases from J, the junction kept 17 bases outside the gene matches. The germline CDR1 and CDR2 sequences are MRHNA and SNTAGT. This CDR3 contains 19 residues. This chain's CDR3 is CASTWLTSGETKIKNIQYF. The CDR3 DNA reads TGTGCCAGCACTTGGTTGACTAGCGGGGAAACTAAAATCAAAAACATTCAGTACTTC.

The CDR3 nucleotides read TGTGCCAGCAGTTCCCGGGAACCCTTGGAGCAGTACTTC. This gives the protein CASSSREPLEQYF. J is TRBJ2-7 and V is TRBV28; possibly TRBD2 for D (5 bases). The germline gives CDR1 MDHEN, CDR2 SYDVKM. The CDR3 loop spans 13 amino acids. V was cut by 4 bases and J by 7 bases, with 14 bases left in between.

In DNA form, the CDR3 reads TGCAGTGCTAAGGGACTAGCGGAGCAGTTCTTC. Protein product: CSAKGLAEQFF. The J gene is TRBJ2-1, the V gene TRBV20-1; TRBD2 agrees at 10 bases. The CDR3 is 11 amino acids. The V and J ends lost 4 bases and 10 bases, in that order; junction bases with no gene match: 1. Germline loops: CDR1 DFQATT, CDR2 SNEGSKA (reference sequence).

This clone was detected only a few times. CDR3 amino acids: CASSQDRGGADTQYF. The CDR3 nucleotides read TGTGCCAGCAGCCAAGATAGGGGCGGGGCAGATACGCAGTATTTT. V and J are TRBV4-2 and TRBJ2-3, with D tentatively TRBD2 (6 bases). The CDR3 runs to 15 residues. The V gene lost 0 bases and the J gene lost 4 bases, with 11 bases spanning the gap. Germline CDR1 reads LGHNA; CDR2 reads YNFKEQ.

J is TRBJ1-2 and V is TRBV6-4, with a possible D match to TRBD1 (5 bases). The CDR3 covers 15 residues. Trimming removed 0 bases at V and 2 bases at J, with 10 bases between. The V gene's germline CDR1 is MRHNA and CDR2 SNTAGT. The CDR3 region is CASSDSLRQNYGYTF. For the CDR3, the DNA is TGTGCCAGCAGTGACTCTCTGAGACAGAACTATGGCTACACCTTC.

This rearrangement joins TRBV2 to TRBJ2-1, with a possible D match to TRBD2 (5 bases). The CDR3 covers 15 residues. V was pared by 6 bases and J by 5 bases, with 17 bases between. The germline V gene has CDR1 SNHLY and CDR2 FYNNEI. CDR3 nucleotides: TGTGCCAGCAGCGCTTCTAGCATTACCCACAATGAGCAGTTCTTC. Translation: CASSASSITHNEQFF.

The chain has TRBV4-1 and TRBJ2-1; 11 bases are shared with TRBD2. V gave up 1 base and J gave up 7 bases; unmatched junction bases: 9. The CDR3 spans 17 residues. Germline V gives CDR1 MGHRA, CDR2 YSYEKL. The chain's CDR3 is CASSQGVASGGLNEQFF. CDR3 coding DNA: TGCGCCAGCAGCCAAGGCGTAGCTAGCGGGGGGCTAAATGAGCAGTTCTTC.

This clone was detected once. The chain couples TRBV27 to TRBJ2-7, with D unclear. The CDR3 covers 15 residues. Trimming took 5 bases from V and 4 from J, leaving 18 bases between them. CDR1 is MNHEY and CDR2 is SMNVEV in the germline V gene (reference sequence). CDR3 nucleotide sequence: TGTGCCAGCAGTCTTCATCAGAAAATCCGTTACGAGCAGTACTTC. Translated: CASSLHQKIRYEQYF.

V is TRBV7-9 and J is TRBJ2-1; perhaps TRBD2 as D (7 bases). CDR1 is SEHNR and CDR2 is FQNEAQ in the germline V gene (reference sequence). V dropped 4 bases and J dropped 6 bases, with 19 bases sitting between them. The CDR3 consists of 16 residues. CDR3 sequence (DNA): TGTGCCAGCAGCTCGCGAGGGGGGGGTTTTTCCAATGAGCAGTTCTTC. Translation: CASSSRGGGFSNEQFF. The entire variable domain, with the rest obtained from reference TRBV7-9 and TRBJ2-1, is as follows: DTGVSQNPRHKITKRGQNVTFRCDPISEHNRLYWYRQTLGQGPEFLTYFQNEAQLEKSRLLSDRFSAERPKGSFSTLEIQRTEQGDSAMYLCASSSRGGGFSNEQFFGPGTRLTVL.